This T cell receptor beta chain was captured in a study of blood T cell repertoires in COVID-19. Study at large: T cells, B-cell-depleted T cells, or PBMCs supplied cDNA or gDNA.

Source study methods: For nucleated cells, counts were estimated from reference gene primer amplification. Clones were sequenced by immunoSEQ multiplex PCR, and TCRdb holds only the in-frame ones, with some missing. V and J calls and clone size are as listed in that table; D and trimming were resolved from the DNA. The profile shows 100,000 to 150,000 clones, 65% to 90% of them singletons. The CDR3 is made up of 16 amino acids. Trimming removed 2 bases from V and 0 bases from J, with 11 bases in between. Germline values: CDR1 MNHNS, CDR2 SASEGT. The chain couples TRBV6-1 to TRBJ1-3; D is unclear. This receptor was taken from a woman older than 75 with acute or convalescent COVID-19. The sample taken for sequencing was peripheral blood. The CDR3 sequence is CASSEREGSSGNTIYF. The CDR3 DNA reads TGTGCCAGCAGTGAACGGGAAGGGAGCTCTGGAAACACCATATATTTT.